This is a list of T cell receptor beta chains from one sample in a study of CD8 T cells in ankylosing spondylitis. MiXCR, run by TCRdb on the 5' RACE reads, gives a single entry per CDR3 protein. This table has 300,000 to 400,000 distinct CDR3 sequences, more than 20% appearing once. The sequencing sample was made of blood, either unsorted or a sorted T cell fraction (not recorded which). Every receptor here comes from a male donor with ankylosing spondylitis. Both conserved end residues are trimmed from each CDR3. Fields, in order: D gene, J gene, V gene, CDR3 protein. The D gene is left open where the match is weak.

NA TRBJ1-1 TRBV2 ASSVQGMTEAF
TRBD2 TRBJ2-3 TRBV20-1 SANGLAGGPSDTQY
TRBD1 TRBJ1-1 TRBV5-1 ASRGQGTEAF
TRBD2 TRBJ2-1 TRBV24-1 ATSDRLAVSSYNEQF
NA TRBJ1-2 TRBV4-3 ASSQSGGVSYGYT
NA TRBJ1-2 TRBV12-3/TRBV12-4 ASSLAQDTGYGYT
NA TRBJ2-5 TRBV9 ASSVDGRRETQY
TRBD2 TRBJ2-7 TRBV10-3 AISLAGEDEQY
NA TRBJ2-3 TRBV11-3 ASSPEAGSTDTQY
TRBD1 TRBJ1-2 TRBV5-1 ASSWTGENYGYT
TRBD2 TRBJ2-1 TRBV20-1 SARSGRATFYNEQF
NA TRBJ1-1 TRBV9 ASSVVSPEDGRGAF
TRBD1 TRBJ1-2 TRBV7-9 ASSWDSTGYGYT
NA TRBJ1-2 TRBV12-3/TRBV12-4 ASSGQPYGYT
NA TRBJ2-3 TRBV12-3/TRBV12-4 ASRVGAARNTQY
NA TRBJ1-4 TRBV7-8 ASSPVPGNEKLF
NA TRBJ1-1 TRBV7-2 ASSLARQFTEAF
NA TRBJ2-7 TRBV27 ASSPRAGRGSYEQY
NA TRBJ2-1 TRBV7-7 ASSASGDRVVHNEQF
NA TRBJ2-7 TRBV4-1 ASSLEDTGLSEQY
TRBD1 TRBJ2-1 TRBV6-1 ASRWTGGQDEQF
TRBD1 TRBJ2-6 TRBV10-3 AITTTGAGANVLT
NA TRBJ2-3 TRBV6-2/TRBV6-3 ASSYSGVDTQY
NA TRBJ2-1 TRBV5-6 ASSQLISSYNEQF